A single count supports the clone carrying this T cell receptor beta chain. The antigen is unknown. This CDR3 comprises 13 residues. Trimming cost V 5 bases and J 3 bases; bases outside gene matches: 3. Germline CDR1 is SGHTA and CDR2 is FQGTGA. The data stem from a study of cytomegalovirus exposure and HLA in healthy donors. Whole-study findings and limits: It was reported in a later analysis that an Asian-associated ancestry cluster showed fewer N-insertions than the roughly 670-donor mean. Through in vitro validation, three CMV-associated chains were shown to be specific for CMV antigens. Cytomegalovirus status was reportedly diagnosed by the classifier with high specificity and sensitivity.

The primer mix had 60 Vbeta and 13 Jbeta primers. Under the authors' procedure: As a later analysis found, there were around 86 million unique TCR beta chains, of which roughly 11 million were shared. Profiled with immunoSEQ multiplex PCR; TCRdb holds only in-frame clones, not every one. V, J and clone size are those of that table, while D and trimming were read from the DNA. The data hold 140,000 to 150,000 clones, with roughly three quarters observed a single time. This sequence was found in a man in his fifties or sixties in good health and CMV-seronegative. The J gene is TRBJ2-7, the V gene TRBV7-3; 8 nucleotides match TRBD2. The specimen sequenced was PBMCs. The CDR3 nucleotides are TGTGCCAGCAGCCCCGGGGGGGGCTACGAGCAGTACTTC. Residues: CASSPGGGYEQYF.